This T cell receptor beta chain was recovered during a study of blood T cell repertoires in COVID-19 (dated by TCRdb to about 2020). In terms of the full investigation: The collaborator samples originated in the United States, Italy and Spain and spanned the acute and convalescent phases of COVID-19. The material from the prospective study consisted of cDNA or gDNA derived from T cells, B-cell-depleted T cells, or PBMCs. A de-identified subject ID, COVID-19 status, age in years and sex were almost always included in the sample metadata. The dataset comprised deeply sampled blood TCRbeta repertoires from subjects exposed to, actively infected with, or recovered from COVID-19. The samples were drawn from two sources: the first 160 participants of the ongoing ImmuneRACE study, and 1,254 subjects contributed by 6 global collaborators. Where available, HLA class I and class II types were taken from metadata supplied by the sample provider and were not determined by assay-based typing. The repertoires were released in a freely available public database intended as a resource for research on the immune response to SARS-CoV-2. Overall study results and their limits: How much clinical and demographic metadata was included differed by source and by participant, and the metadata was provided uncurated.

Enrolling through a virtual design, the prospective study's participants ranged in age from roughly 18 to 89 years and lived across some 22 United States geographic areas. In the prospective study, participants were assigned to cohorts based on the clinical history participants reported in a screening survey and a study questionnaire. Exposed participants were defined as having been in contact with someone with a PCR-confirmed or clinician-diagnosed COVID-19 case within 2 weeks of study entry. In the prospective study, mobile phlebotomists collected whole blood, serum and a nasopharyngeal or oropharyngeal swab from each participant. Prospective study participants could optionally give additional blood draws and questionnaires over a roughly two-month period. Before DNA extraction, prospective study blood samples were shipped either frozen or at room temperature. The germline V gene sets CDR1 to MDHEN and CDR2 to SYDVKM. The CDR3 goes from the cysteine to the phenylalanine over 12 residues. Only the CDR3 DNA stays, 36 bases, in frame from base 1. Trimming costs V 6 bases and J 5 bases, and their ends lie 10 bases apart.

Concerning this clone: No cognate antigen has been identified for it. It has no much larger one-base neighbor in the sample; base qualities were not kept. The same CDR3 is also encoded by other DNA sequences in this sample.

TCRbeta CDR3 regions were amplified from genomic DNA using the immunoSEQ Assay, a bias-controlled multiplex PCR. On the authors' methods: Nucleated cell counts per sample were estimated from amplification of reference gene primers within the assay. To quantify the absolute abundance of each unique TCRbeta CDR3 rearrangement, sequence reads were collapsed and filtered. Productive Simpson clonality was computed per sample as the square root of Simpson's diversity index over productive rearrangements. TCRdb provides this immuneACCESS table in a form limited to in-frame rearrangements. Some clones are lacking; in checked studies, under half of them reflect an unresolved V gene, and why the rest are absent is not known. For V, J and clone size, that table is used; D and trimming come from the DNA. The sample profile shows approximately 150,000 clones; roughly 88% of them were found once. Clones ranked in the top ten supply roughly 4.9% of the sample.

The material sequenced was PBMCs or T cells enriched from blood (not recorded which). This TCR came from a man between 70 and 80 years old who had been exposed to COVID-19. Recombination joined TRBV28 with TRBJ1-2, with the D gene not clear enough to name. The CDR3 has the sequence CASSLGAYGYTF. The nucleotides are TGTGCCAGCAGCCTTGGTGCGTATGGCTACACCTTC.